These 2 T cell receptor beta chains were all obtained from the same sample, sequenced in a study of blood T cells in healthy people across ages. Primers used in a second PCR of roughly 7 to 12 cycles were a sample-barcoded 5' primer and a J-beta primer mix. MiXCR, applied by TCRdb to the 5' RACE reads, yields one record per CDR3 protein. The sample holds fewer than 800,000 distinct CDR3 sequences, more than 40% seen once. What was sequenced was blood. The receptors here all came from a woman aged 60-75 years in good health.

There are a few counts of this clonotype. This CDR3 is CAIMGATEAFF. CDR3 nucleotides: TGTGCCATCATGGGGGCCACTGAAGCTTTCTTT. This chain uses TRBV10-3 with TRBJ1-1; D perhaps matches TRBD1 (6 bases). CDR3 length equals 11 residues. Looked up from germline, CDR1 is ENHRY and CDR2 is SYGVKD. V was cut by 7 bases and J by 4 bases, with 7 bases left in between.

The chain couples TRBV5-5 to TRBJ1-1; D gene ambiguous. V lost 4 bases and J 3 bases, leaving 13 bases between the germline ends. The CDR3 totals 14 residues. The germline gives CDR1 SGHKS, CDR2 YYEKEE (reference sequence). CDR3 nucleotide sequence: TGTGCCAGCAGCGTGGTACCCGGGTACACTGAAGCTTTCTTT. Translating gives CASSVVPGYTEAFF.